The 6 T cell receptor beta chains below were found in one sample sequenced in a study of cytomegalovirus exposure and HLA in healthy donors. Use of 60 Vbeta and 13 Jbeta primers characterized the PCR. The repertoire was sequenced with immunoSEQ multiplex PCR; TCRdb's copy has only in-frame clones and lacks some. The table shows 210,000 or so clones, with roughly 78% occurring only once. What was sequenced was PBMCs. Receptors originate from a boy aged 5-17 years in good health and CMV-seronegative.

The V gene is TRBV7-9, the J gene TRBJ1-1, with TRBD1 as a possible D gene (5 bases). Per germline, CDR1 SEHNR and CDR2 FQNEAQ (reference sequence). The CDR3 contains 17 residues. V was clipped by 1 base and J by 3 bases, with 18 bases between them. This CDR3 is CASSLGGGGDGDTEAFF. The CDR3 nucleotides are TGTGCCAGCAGCTTAGGGGGGGGAGGGGACGGGGACACTGAAGCTTTCTTT.

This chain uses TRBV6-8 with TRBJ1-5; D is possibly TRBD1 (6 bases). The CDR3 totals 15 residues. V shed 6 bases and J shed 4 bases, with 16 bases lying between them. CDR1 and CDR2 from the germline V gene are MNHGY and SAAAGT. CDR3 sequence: CASRHRAQANQPQHF. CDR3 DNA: TGTGCCAGCAGACACAGGGCCCAGGCAAATCAGCCCCAGCATTTT.

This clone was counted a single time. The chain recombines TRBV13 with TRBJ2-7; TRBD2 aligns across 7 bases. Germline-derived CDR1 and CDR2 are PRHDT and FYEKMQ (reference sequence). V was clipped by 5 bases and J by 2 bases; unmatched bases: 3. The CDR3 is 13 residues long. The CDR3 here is CASSPGGAYEQYF. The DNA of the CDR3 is TGTGCCAGCAGCCCTGGGGGGGCCTACGAGCAGTACTTC.

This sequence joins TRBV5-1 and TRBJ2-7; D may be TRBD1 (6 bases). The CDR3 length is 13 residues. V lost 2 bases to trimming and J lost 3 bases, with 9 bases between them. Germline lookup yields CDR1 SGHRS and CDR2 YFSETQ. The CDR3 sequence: CASSLGQNYEQYF. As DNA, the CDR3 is TGCGCCAGCAGCTTAGGACAGAACTACGAGCAGTACTTC. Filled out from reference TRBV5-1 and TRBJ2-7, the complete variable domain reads KAGVTQTPRYLIKTRGQQVTLSCSPISGHRSVSWYQQTPGQGLQFLFEYFSETQRNKGNFPGRFSGRQFSNSRSEMNVSTLELGDSALYLCASSLGQNYEQYFGPGTRLTVT.

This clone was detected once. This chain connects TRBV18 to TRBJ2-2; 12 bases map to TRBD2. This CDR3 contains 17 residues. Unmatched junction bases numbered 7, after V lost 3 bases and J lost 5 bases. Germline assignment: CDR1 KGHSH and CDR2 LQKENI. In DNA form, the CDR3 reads TGTGCCAGCTCACCCCTGACTAGCGGGAGTATTACCGGGGAGCTGTTTTTT. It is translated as CASSPLTSGSITGELFF.

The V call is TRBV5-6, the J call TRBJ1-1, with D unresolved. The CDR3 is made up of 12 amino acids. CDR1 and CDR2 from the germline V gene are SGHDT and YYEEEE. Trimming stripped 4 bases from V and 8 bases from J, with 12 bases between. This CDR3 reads CASSVNTCEAFF. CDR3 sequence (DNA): TGTGCCAGCAGCGTCAACACCTGCGAAGCTTTCTTT. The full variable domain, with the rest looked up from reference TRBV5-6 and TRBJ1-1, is DAGVTQSPTHLIKTRGQQVTLRCSPKSGHDTVSWYQQALGQGPQFIFQYYEEEERQRGNFPDRFSGHQFPNYSSELNVNALLLGDSALYLCASSVNTCEAFFGQGTRLTVV.